This T cell receptor (beta chain) was documented in a study of identical twins. Study outcomes and limitations: Reduced insertions were recorded for abundant cord blood beta clonotypes, with no such pattern in memory repertoires. Out-of-frame alpha sequences that twins shared showed excess low generation probability.

Template switching added a universal primer binding site, and final cDNA carried unique molecular identifiers. TCRdb analysed the 5' RACE reads with MiXCR anew, one entry per CDR3 protein. The sample has over 250,000 distinct CDR3 sequences; 7.5% to 9.5% are singletons. Losses at the gene ends were 3 bases for V and 2 bases for J; bases not matched to a gene: 6. The CDR3 has 17 residues. There are many counts of this clonotype. Antigen: not known. A further study also used this sample, focusing on yellow fever vaccine responses in identical twins.

The specimen sequenced was CD8+ T cells sorted from blood. This receptor was taken from a woman younger than 35 in good health. This rearrangement joins TRBV12-3 or TRBV12-4 to TRBJ2-5, with 13 positions matching TRBD2. CDR3 protein: CASSFIGLAGDQETQYF. In DNA form, the CDR3 reads TGTGCCAGCAGTTTTATAGGACTAGCGGGGGATCAAGAGACCCAGTACTTC.